A single sample is the source of the 18 T cell receptor beta chains below, sequenced in a study of read filtering for tumor transcriptome and immune sequencing (dated by TCRdb to 2020 to 2021). The sample was run on an Illumina HiSeq 4000. Starting from approximately 0.4 ug RNA, TCR libraries were constructed with the Immunoverse kit using molecular barcoded adaptors that cover the alpha/delta and beta/gamma chains. TCRdb reanalyzed the raw reads on its own, using fastp at Q25 for trimming and MiXCR for clone calling, and kept in-frame beta chains. Records with the same CDR3 protein are collapsed into one entry carrying the most frequent genes and DNA. The sample has about 130,000 distinct CDR3 sequences on record, approximately 13% of them singletons. Clones ranked in the top ten supply about 8.6% of the sample. Material for sequencing was a population of CD138-negative cells sorted from bone marrow. What this sample's cell subset or site label stands for: bone marrow mononuclear cells depleted of CD138+ plasma/myeloma cells by negative magnetic selection. These receptors were collected from a donor aged 40 or over with multiple myeloma.

The chain joins TRBV5-1 to TRBJ2-1; 9 nucleotides align to TRBD2. CDR3 length equals 17 residues. Germline-derived CDR1 and CDR2 are SGHRS and YFSETQ. The junction had 11 bases not matched to a gene; V was cut back by 5 bases and J by 2 bases. CDR3 in amino acids: CASSFSLLAGPYNEQFF. In DNA, the CDR3 is TGCGCCAGCAGTTTTTCCCTCCTAGCGGGACCCTACAATGAGCAGTTCTTC.

This clonotype was seen many times. CDR3 bases: TGTGCCAGCCACGGGGCGGGGTGGGCAGATACGCAGTATTTT. Its translation is CASHGAGWADTQYF. This chain links TRBV12-3 or TRBV12-4 with TRBJ2-3; D is perhaps TRBD2 (6 bases). Trimming took off 8 bases at V and 4 bases at J, with 16 bases between the two ends. The CDR3 has 14 amino acids.

This clonotype was seen at least ten times. The chain carries TRBV25-1 and TRBJ2-2, with a tentative D call TRBD1 (6 bases). Trimming took 2 bases from V and 6 from J, leaving 10 bases between them. The CDR3 totals 14 residues. From germline, CDR1 is MGHDK and CDR2 SYGVNS. The CDR3 is CASSEPGVAGELFF. CDR3 DNA: TGTGCCAGCAGTGAACCAGGGGTGGCCGGGGAGCTGTTTTTT. Using reference TRBV25-1 and TRBJ2-2 for the parts outside the CDR3, the full variable domain is EADIYQTPRYLVIGTGKKITLECSQTMGHDKMYWYQQDPGMELHLIHYSYGVNSTEKGDLSSESTVSRIRTEHFPLTLESARPSHTSQYLCASSEPGVAGELFFGEGSRLTVL.

Many counts were recorded for this clonotype. V usage is TRBV11-1 and J usage is TRBJ2-5; tentative D call: TRBD2 (6 bases). The germline V and J ends were trimmed by 3 bases and 2 bases, with 22 bases remaining between them. Germline CDR1 reads SGHAT; CDR2 reads FQDESV (reference sequence). The CDR3 length is 18 residues. CDR3 in DNA: TGTGCCAGCAGCTTGAGGTTGCGGGACTCGACCAGTCAAGAGACCCAGTACTTC. Its protein product is CASSLRLRDSTSQETQYF.

This clonotype was detected many times. This may stem from a read error, because a much larger clone lies one nucleotide away. This CDR3 fails to terminate in the conserved phenylalanine or tryptophan, so it likely reflects a read error. This chain joins TRBV3-1 and TRBJ1-1; TRBD1 might be the D (6 bases). Germline V gene data show CDR1 as LGHDT and CDR2 as YNNKEL (reference sequence). The germline V and J ends were trimmed by 3 bases and 1 base, with 12 bases remaining between them. This CDR3 has 15 residues. The DNA for the CDR3 is TGTGCCAGCAGCCATTATTCAGGGGAGAACACTGAAGCTTTCTCT. Its protein product is CASSHYSGENTEAFS.

Remarks on this clonotype: This may stem from a read error, because a much larger clone lies one nucleotide away. The V gene is TRBV7-9, the J gene TRBJ2-4; a possible D gene is TRBD2 (6 bases). Germline loops: CDR1 SEHNR, CDR2 FQNEAQ (reference sequence). The CDR3 has 17 residues. CDR3 protein: CASSPGGEWMTKSIQYF. CDR3 coding DNA: TGTGCCAGCAGCCCAGGCGGGGAGTGGATGACCAAAAGCATTCAGTACTTC.

This clonotype was observed at least ten times. The chain employs TRBV12-3 or TRBV12-4 and TRBJ1-2, with TRBD1 as a possible D gene (6 bases). This CDR3 is built from 14 residues. V lost 6 bases and J lost 6, with 17 bases in between. CDR3 DNA sequence: TGTGCCAGCAGCCGTCAAGGGGGACTCCATGGCTACACCTTC. Amino acids: CASSRQGGLHGYTF.

This clonotype was counted many times. The V and J genes are TRBV5-1 and TRBJ2-6, with D tentatively TRBD1 or TRBD2 (5 bases each). CDR3 length equals 16 residues. CDR1 is SGHRS and CDR2 is YFSETQ in the germline V gene. The V and J ends lost 1 base and 3 bases respectively, with 11 bases between them. CDR3 residues: CASSLLGAGGANVLTF. In DNA, the CDR3 is TGCGCCAGCAGCTTGCTCGGGGCCGGTGGGGCCAACGTCCTGACTTTC.

In its sample, this clonotype was seen many times. The junction departs from the called germline gene at one end, perhaps through a read error. The chain has TRBV6-2 or TRBV6-3 and TRBJ2-1; 14 bases are shared with TRBD2. This CDR3 spans 18 amino acids. Germline lookup yields CDR1 MNHEY and CDR2 SVGEGT. Written as DNA, the CDR3 is TGTGCCAGCAGCCGCGCCGGGACTAGCGGGAGTTCCTACAATGAGCGGTTCTTC. Translating it yields CASSRAGTSGSSYNERFF.

Ten or more counts support this clonotype. This rearrangement joins TRBV11-2 to TRBJ2-1, with TRBD2 identical over 13 bases. V shed 5 bases and J 5 bases; nucleotides not matched to a gene: 3. CDR3 length: 15 residues. CDR1 and CDR2 from the germline V gene are SGHAT and FQNNGV. CDR3 sequence: CASSPGLAGDNEQFF. CDR3 in DNA: TGTGCCAGCAGCCCCGGACTAGCGGGAGACAATGAGCAGTTCTTC.

There are a few counts of this clonotype. The gene calls are TRBV5-4 and TRBJ2-7, with TRBD1 matching 9 bases. There are 14 residues in the CDR3. Germline CDR1 and CDR2: SGHNT and YYREEE (reference sequence). Losses at the gene ends were 4 bases for V and 4 bases for J; bases not matched to a gene: 6. In DNA, the CDR3 is TGTGCCAGCAGCCGGACAGGGGAGCGTTACGAGCAGTACTTC. Translation: CASSRTGERYEQYF.

This clonotype has a count of ten or more. The V gene is TRBV3-1, the J gene TRBJ1-1; D remains ambiguous. The CDR3 sequence is 14 residues long. Trimming pared 8 bases from V and 4 bases from J, leaving 17 bases between. CDR1 is LGHDT, CDR2 YNNKEL, per germline (reference sequence). The CDR3 DNA reads as TGTGCCAGCGGCCCACGAACCTCGGGCACTGAAGCTTTCTTT. Protein sequence: CASGPRTSGTEAFF. The variable domain in full, completed from reference TRBV3-1 and TRBJ1-1, reads DTAVSQTPKYLVTQMGNDKSIKCEQNLGHDTMYWYKQDSKKFLKIMFSYNNKELIINETVPNRFSPKSPDKAHLNLHINSLELGDSAVYFCASGPRTSGTEAFFGQGTRLTVV.

This clonotype occurred many times. V and J are TRBV10-1 and TRBJ2-1; 10 bases agree with TRBD2. V shed 2 bases, J shed 9 bases, and the junction held 4 bases outside the gene matches. This CDR3 spans 14 amino acids. Germline assignment: CDR1 WNHNN and CDR2 SYGVQD (reference sequence). The CDR3 reads CASSETSGIGEQFF. Written as DNA, the CDR3 is TGCGCCAGCAGTGAGACTAGCGGGATTGGTGAGCAGTTCTTC.

As regards this clonotype: A much larger clone lies one base from this, so it may be a read error. The rearrangement links TRBV2 to TRBJ2-3; D is perhaps TRBD2 (5 bases). Looked up from germline, CDR1 is SNHLY and CDR2 is FYNNEI. V was pared by 0 bases and J by 0 bases, with 13 bases between. The CDR3 is 17 amino acids. Here the CDR3 reads CASSEAVGAPSTDTQYF. CDR3 DNA: TGTGCCAGCAGTGAAGCGGTGGGAGCTCCTAGCACAGATACGCAGTATTTT.

This clonotype was counted ten times or more. V usage is TRBV5-1 and J usage is TRBJ2-2; possibly TRBD2 for D (6 bases). Germline values: CDR1 SGHRS, CDR2 YFSETQ. Trimming cost V 6 bases and J 5 bases, with 17 bases left between them. This CDR3 comprises 15 residues. The CDR3 reads CASNPRMAGTGELFF. The CDR3 region has the DNA TGCGCCAGCAACCCCAGGATGGCGGGGACCGGGGAGCTGTTTTTT.

This clonotype showed up many times. V gene TRBV5-1 combines with J gene TRBJ1-1; D might be TRBD1 (5 bases). The germline V gene has CDR1 SGHRS and CDR2 YFSETQ. The CDR3 spans 15 residues. V gave up 1 base and J gave up 4 bases, with 14 bases separating them. This chain's CDR3 is CASSLTAGTTTEAFF. CDR3 DNA sequence: TGCGCCAGCAGCTTGACCGCAGGGACGACCACTGAAGCTTTCTTT.

This clonotype came up many times. V is TRBV12-3 or TRBV12-4 and J is TRBJ2-2; D is unclear. This CDR3 is 12 amino acids long. Trimming cost V 4 bases and J 5 bases, with 5 bases left between them. DNA for the CDR3: TGTGCCAGCAGTTCGCAGACCGGGGAGCTGTTTTTT. Amino acid sequence: CASSSQTGELFF.

V usage is TRBV27 and J usage is TRBJ2-3; no clear D gene. This CDR3 has 11 amino acids. Trimming shortened V by 3 bases and J by 5 bases, and 3 bases separated the two germline ends. Germline CDR1 MNHEY, CDR2 SMNVEV (reference sequence). The CDR3: CASSFLDTQYF. Here the CDR3 DNA reads TGTGCCAGCAGTTTCCTAGATACGCAGTATTTT.